This T cell receptor beta chain is from a study of response to subunit inactivated influenza vaccine. Findings and limits, study-wide: Each seasonal influenza vaccination, the authors suggested, recruits few new T cells.

Germline V gene data show CDR1 as SGHVS and CDR2 as FQNEAQ. The CDR3 loop spans 14 amino acids. The V gene end was trimmed by 6 bases and the J gene end by 4 bases; junction bases not matched to a gene: 7. Each CDR3 protein gets one entry after TCRdb re-called the RT-PCR reads with MiXCR. This table holds about 300,000 distinct CDR3 sequences, roughly 22% found once. This clonotype was recorded at least ten times. Its cognate antigen is unknown. The sequence was obtained from a man aged 50-75 years who received an inactivated influenza vaccine. The source material was PBMCs from blood, sampled roughly 20 months after vaccination. The rearrangement links TRBV7-8 to TRBJ1-2; 8 bases are a match to TRBD1. The CDR3 DNA sequence: TGTGCCAGCAGTACAGGGGGGGCGGGCTATGGCTACACCTTC. Its translation is CASSTGGAGYGYTF.